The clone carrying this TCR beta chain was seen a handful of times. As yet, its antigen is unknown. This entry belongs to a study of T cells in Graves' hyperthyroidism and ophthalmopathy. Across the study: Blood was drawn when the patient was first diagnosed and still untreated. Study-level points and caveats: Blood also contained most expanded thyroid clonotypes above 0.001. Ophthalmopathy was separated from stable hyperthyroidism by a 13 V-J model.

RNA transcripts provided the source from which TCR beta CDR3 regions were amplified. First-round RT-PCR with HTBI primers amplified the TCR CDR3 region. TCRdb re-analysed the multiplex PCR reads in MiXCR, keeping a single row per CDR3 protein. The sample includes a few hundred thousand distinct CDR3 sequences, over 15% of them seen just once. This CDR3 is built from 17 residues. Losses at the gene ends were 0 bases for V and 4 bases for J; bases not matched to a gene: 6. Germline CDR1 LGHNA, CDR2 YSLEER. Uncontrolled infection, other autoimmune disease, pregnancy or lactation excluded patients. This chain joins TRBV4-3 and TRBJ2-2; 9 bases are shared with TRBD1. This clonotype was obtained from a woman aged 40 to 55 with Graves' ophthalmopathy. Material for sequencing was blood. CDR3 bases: TGCGCCAGCAGCCAAGAATGGATGACAGGGGGCACCGGGGAGCTGTTTTTT. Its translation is CASSQEWMTGGTGELFF.